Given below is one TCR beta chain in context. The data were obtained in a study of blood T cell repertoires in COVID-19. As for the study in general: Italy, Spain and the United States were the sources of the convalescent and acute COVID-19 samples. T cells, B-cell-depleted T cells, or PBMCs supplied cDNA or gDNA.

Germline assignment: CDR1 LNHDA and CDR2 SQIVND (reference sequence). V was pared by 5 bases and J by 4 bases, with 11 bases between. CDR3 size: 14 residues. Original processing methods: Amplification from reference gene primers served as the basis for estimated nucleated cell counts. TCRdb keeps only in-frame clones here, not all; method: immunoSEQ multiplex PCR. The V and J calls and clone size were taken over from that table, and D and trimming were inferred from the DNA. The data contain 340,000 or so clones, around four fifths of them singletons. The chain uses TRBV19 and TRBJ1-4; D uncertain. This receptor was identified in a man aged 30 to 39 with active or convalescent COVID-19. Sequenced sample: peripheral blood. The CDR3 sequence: CASSWQRVNEKLFF. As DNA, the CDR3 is TGTGCCAGTAGTTGGCAGCGCGTTAATGAAAAACTGTTTTTT.